The 28 T cell receptor beta chains listed next were all sequenced from one sample in a study of T cell clonality in common variable immunodeficiency. General study points: Reportedly, TCR beta sequences from common variable immunodeficiency showed fewer deletions and N-nucleotide insertions.

The antigens these receptors bind are not known. Profiling relied on immunoSEQ multiplex PCR, and the TCRdb table lists in-frame clones only, not all of them. The specimen has about 17,000 clones, none found just once. The sample consisted of peripheral blood mononuclear cells. These receptors were collected from a human donor with common variable immunodeficiency.

This clone occurred a few times. The CDR3 is cut off 3 residues early in the read; its end comes from the germline J gene. V and J are TRBV20-1 and TRBJ2-7, with a tentative D call TRBD2 (5 bases). Germline CDR1 is DFQATT and CDR2 is SNEGSKA (reference sequence). The V gene lost 2 bases and the J gene lost 3 bases, with 17 bases spanning the gap. The length of the CDR3 is 15 residues. The CDR3 here is CSARFRLIHGYEQYF. The covered CDR3 bases are TGCAGTGCTAGATTTCGACTAATCCACGGCTACGAG.

For this clone: The read halts 3 residues ahead of the CDR3 end, with the missing end drawn from the germline J gene. The V call is TRBV29-1, the J call TRBJ2-3, with TRBD1 identical over 11 bases. CDR1 and CDR2 from the germline V gene are SQVTM and ANQGSEA. J lost 5 bases, V lost 0 bases, and 10 bases had no gene match. The CDR3 has 17 amino acids. CDR3 bases read: TGCAGCGTTGAAGAGGACAGGGGGCTAAAGGAGGTAGATACG. Translated: CSVEEDRGLKEVDT. In full, the CDR3 is CSVEEDRGLKEVDTQYF.

This clone was observed a few times. The read ends 3 residues before the CDR3 terminus; that terminus is restored from the germline J gene. This sequence joins TRBV7-9 and TRBJ1-4; D unclear. The germline CDR1 and CDR2 sequences are SEHNR and FQNEAQ (reference sequence). V was shortened by 6 bases and J by 8 bases, with 7 bases between the two germline ends. The CDR3 has 11 amino acids. The CDR3 DNA, read in part, is TGTGCCAGCAGGACTTGGGAAAAA. It specifies CASRTWEK. The whole CDR3 is CASRTWEKLFF.

This clone was seen repeatedly, ten times or more. The CDR3 is CSARTGSSGANVLTF. CDR3 DNA, as far as it was read: TGCAGTGCGAGGACAGGCAGCTCTGGGGCCAACGTC. The chain uses TRBV20-1 and TRBJ2-6, with 7 bases aligning to TRBD1. The read finishes 3 residues shy of the CDR3 end, and the germline J gene is used to complete it. V lost 6 bases, J lost 0 bases, and 5 bases stayed unmatched. Germline V gene sequence: CDR1 DFQATT, CDR2 SNEGSKA (reference sequence). The CDR3 covers 15 residues.

Sample share makes this clone medium-sized. The read ends 3 residues shy of where the CDR3 ends; the end is completed using the germline J gene. V gene TRBV18 combines with J gene TRBJ2-2, with TRBD1 matching over 9 bases. Germline-derived CDR1 and CDR2 are KGHSH and LQKENI. The CDR3 loop spans 16 amino acids. With 3 bases clipped from V and 4 bases from J, the junction kept 6 bases outside the gene matches. The sequenced CDR3 bases are TGTGCCAGCTCACCCTATAAACAGGGGGCCACCGGGGAG. Translating gives CASSPYKQGATGE. The entire CDR3 is CASSPYKQGATGELFF.

This clone was recorded a few times. The read halts 3 residues ahead of the CDR3 end, with the missing end drawn from the germline J gene. The chain uses TRBV7-8 and TRBJ2-1, with 8 positions matching TRBD2. Looked up from germline, CDR1 is SGHVS and CDR2 is FQNEAQ. CDR3 length: 15 residues. Germline trimming cut 3 bases from V and 6 bases from J; bases unmatched to any gene: 7. The sequenced CDR3 bases are TGTGCCAGCAGCTTGGTCGGGGGGGCCTTCAATGAG. This gives the protein CASSLVGGAFNE. The CDR3, in full, reads CASSLVGGAFNEQFF.

In its sample, this clone was seen a few times. The read stops 3 residues short of the end of the CDR3; the missing end is completed from the germline J gene. The chain couples TRBV7-9 to TRBJ2-7, with 10 bases lining up with TRBD2. The J segment lost 2 bases and the V segment lost 2 bases, leaving 3 bases of the junction unmatched. The CDR3 has 15 residues. CDR1 and CDR2 (germline): SEHNR, FQNEAQ (reference sequence). The CDR3 loop is CASSLTSGVPYEQYF. The covered CDR3 bases are TGTGCCAGCAGCTTAACTAGCGGGGTGCCCTACGAG.

This clone was recorded at least ten times. The CDR3 extends 3 residues past the end of the read, so its final part is completed from the germline J gene. This chain links TRBV5-1 with TRBJ1-1; D is uncertain. The CDR3 sequence is 14 residues long. Trimming shortened V by 2 bases and J by 0 bases, and 8 bases separated the two germline ends. CDR1 is SGHRS, CDR2 YFSETQ, per germline. The CDR3 spells CASSFTAMNTEAFF. The DNA read from the CDR3 is TGCGCCAGCAGCTTTACAGCTATGAACACTGAA.

There are many counts of this clone. Different DNA sequences within this sample yield the same CDR3. CDR3 residues: CASSEARAVNGYTF. Incomplete CDR3 DNA: TGTGCCAGCAGTGAAGCGAGGGCAGTGAATGGC. V is TRBV2 and J is TRBJ1-2; D not certain. The missing CDR3 end, 3 residues past where the read stops, is filled in from the germline J gene. The CDR3 length is 14 residues. Germline lookup yields CDR1 SNHLY and CDR2 FYNNEI. The V end was cut by 0 bases, the J end by 6 bases, with 11 bases between.

This clone was counted only a few times. The junction does not match germline at one end; this may be a read error. The CDR3 end falls 3 residues outside the read, so it is completed with the germline J gene. The genes are TRBV7-9 and TRBJ1-5; D possibly corresponds to TRBD1 (5 bases). The CDR3 is made up of 14 amino acids. CDR1 and CDR2 from the germline V gene are SEHNR and FQNEAQ (reference sequence). The CDR3 protein is CASSSQGNNKPQHF. The part of the CDR3 DNA that was read is TGTGCCAGCAGCTCGCAGGGCAACAATAAGCCC.

This clone was seen more than once but under ten times. The read ends 3 residues shy of where the CDR3 ends; the end is completed using the germline J gene. This chain uses TRBV20-1 with TRBJ1-2; 7 positions match TRBD1. This CDR3 has 12 amino acids. Germline assignment: CDR1 DFQATT and CDR2 SNEGSKA (reference sequence). Germline trimming cut 6 bases from V and 6 bases from J; bases unmatched to any gene: 7. This CDR3 is CSADRQGHGYTF. Partial CDR3 DNA: TGCAGTGCCGATCGACAGGGCCATGGC.

This clone was counted a few times. The CDR3 end is not reached by the read, which stops 3 residues before it; the germline J gene fills it in. The chain has TRBV11-2 and TRBJ2-1; D might be TRBD1 (5 bases). V dropped 7 bases and J dropped 6 bases, with 16 bases sitting between them. CDR1 and CDR2 (germline): SGHAT, FQNNGV. The CDR3 runs to 14 residues. CDR3 residues: CASTSWGSPNEQFF. The CDR3 bases that were read are TGTGCCAGCACCTCATGGGGCTCTCCCAATGAG.

This clone appeared many times. Read data end 3 residues before the CDR3 end; the end is taken from the germline J gene. The genes are TRBV29-1 and TRBJ2-2; no reliable D call. Germline V lookup: CDR1 SQVTM, CDR2 ANQGSEA. This CDR3 is built from 16 residues. V lost 2 bases and J 0 bases, leaving 13 bases between the germline ends. CDR3 bases read: TGCAGCGTTGAATGGCTGAAGGGTACGAACACCGGGGAG. Translated: CSVEWLKGTNTGE. The whole CDR3 region reads CSVEWLKGTNTGELFF.

This clone was observed a few times. The CDR3 extends 3 residues past the end of the read, so its final part is completed from the germline J gene. The rearrangement uses TRBV7-3 and TRBJ1-4; no clear D. CDR3 length: 13 residues. Germline CDR1 and CDR2: SGHTA and FQGTGA. The CDR3 is CASSPGLAGELFF. The part of the CDR3 DNA that was read is TGTGCCAGCAGCCCTGGACTAGCGGGAGAA.

This clone has more than one count but fewer than ten. This may be a read error, as it is one base from a much larger clone. The DNA ends 3 residues before the CDR3 does, and the rest of the CDR3 is filled in from the germline J gene. The V call is TRBV5-1, the J call TRBJ2-1; TRBD2 aligns across 8 bases. Per the germline V gene, CDR1 is SGHRS and CDR2 is YFSETQ. The trim removed 4 bases at V and 1 base at J, leaving 10 bases unmatched. The length of the CDR3 is 17 residues. CDR3 loop: CASSGRGGGGSYNEQFF. CDR3 DNA (partial): TGCGCCAGCAGCGGTCGGGGGGGCGGGGGATCCTACAATGAG.

This clone was counted ten times or more. The read gets to within 3 residues of the CDR3 end, and the germline J gene fills in the rest. The chain is built from TRBV7-2 and TRBJ1-5; D uncertain. Trimming shortened V by 3 bases and J by 9 bases, and 6 bases separated the two germline ends. The germline CDR1 and CDR2 sequences are SGHTA and FQGNSA. This CDR3 has 11 amino acids. The CDR3 sequence is CASSFYGPQHF. The sequenced part of the CDR3 DNA is TGTGCCAGCAGCTTTTACGGGCCC. The full variable domain, with the rest looked up from reference TRBV7-2 and TRBJ1-5, is GAGVSQSPSNKVTEKGKDVELRCDPISGHTALYWYRQSLGQGLEFLIYFQGNSAPDKSGLPSDRFSAERTGGSVSTLTIQRTQQEDSAVYLCASSFYGPQHFGDGTRLSIL.

Concerning this clone: The observed sequence ends 3 residues before the CDR3 terminus, with the missing tail filled in from the germline J gene. The chain couples TRBV2 to TRBJ1-1; tentative D call: TRBD1 (5 bases). Germline loops: CDR1 SNHLY, CDR2 FYNNEI. The length of the CDR3 is 15 residues. The V gene lost 6 bases and the J gene lost 0 bases, with 14 bases spanning the gap. CDR3 DNA (partial): TGTGCCAGCAGCTCAGGGCAGAGTCTGAACACTGAA. Amino acids: CASSSGQSLNTE. The whole CDR3 protein reads CASSSGQSLNTEAFF.

In this sample, this clone turned up many times. The sequenced fragment ends 3 residues before the CDR3 boundary, so the rest is inferred from the germline J gene. This chain joins TRBV20-1 and TRBJ2-5; 11 nucleotides agree with TRBD2. V lost 0 bases, J lost 4 bases, and 19 bases stayed unmatched. This CDR3 comprises 20 residues. Germline CDR1 and CDR2: DFQATT and SNEGSKA (reference sequence). The DNA read from the CDR3 is TGCAGTGCTAGAGATGGGAAACTAGCGGGAGTTTTCGCCGCGCGAGAGACC. It translates to CSARDGKLAGVFAARET. Given in full, the CDR3 is CSARDGKLAGVFAARETQYF.

This clone was seen a few times. The read stops 3 residues short of the end of the CDR3; the missing end is completed from the germline J gene. V and J are TRBV19 and TRBJ1-6; D is ambiguous. The V gene lost 0 bases and the J gene lost 0 bases, with 9 bases spanning the gap. The germline gives CDR1 LNHDA, CDR2 SQIVND (reference sequence). There are 17 residues in the CDR3. CDR3 bases read: TGTGCCAGTAGTATAGATCATCAGAGCTCCTATAATTCACCC. It translates to CASSIDHQSSYNSP. The entire CDR3 reads CASSIDHQSSYNSPLHF.

This clone was found many times. The read gets to within 3 residues of the CDR3 end, and the germline J gene fills in the rest. The chain employs TRBV6-2 or TRBV6-3 and TRBJ2-1; 8 bases agree with TRBD2. Trimming at V came to 4 bases and at J to 9 bases, leaving 11 bases not matched to a gene. The CDR3 consists of 15 residues. Germline-derived CDR1 and CDR2 are MNHEY and SVGEGT. CDR3 sequence reads: CASSSAGTRFREQFF. The DNA read from the CDR3 is TGTGCCAGCAGTTCCGCCGGGACTAGGTTTCGTGAG.

In its sample, this clone was seen a few times. From the germline J gene comes the end of the CDR3, since the read stops 3 residues before it. This chain links TRBV7-2 with TRBJ2-5; possibly TRBD1 for D (7 bases). V was cut by 5 bases and J by 4 bases, with 14 bases left in between. The length of the CDR3 is 14 residues. Per the germline V gene, CDR1 is SGHTA and CDR2 is FQGNSA. The CDR3 loop reads CASSPGDSRETQYF. The CDR3 bases that were read are TGTGCCAGCAGCCCGGGGGACAGTAGAGAGACC. Combining the CDR3 with reference TRBV7-2 and TRBJ2-5 gives the whole variable domain GAGVSQSPSNKVTEKGKDVELRCDPISGHTALYWYRQSLGQGLEFLIYFQGNSAPDKSGLPSDRFSAERTGGSVSTLTIQRTQQEDSAVYLCASSPGDSRETQYFGPGTRLLVL.

Concerning this clone: The read falls 3 residues short of the CDR3 end, and the missing part is taken from the germline J gene. The chain employs TRBV6-2 or TRBV6-3 and TRBJ2-2; 7 bases are shared with TRBD2. Looked up from germline, CDR1 is MNHEY and CDR2 is SVGEGT. Unmatched junction bases numbered 3, after V lost 5 bases and J lost 3 bases. The length of the CDR3 is 14 residues. The CDR3 bases that were read are TGTGCCAGCAGTAGGGACTACTACACCGGGGAG. Protein: CASSRDYYTGE. The full CDR3 reads CASSRDYYTGELFF.

This clone was counted a few times. Sequencing ends 3 residues short of the CDR3 end; the germline J gene provides the rest. The rearrangement uses TRBV6-1 and TRBJ2-1; weak D call: TRBD2 (6 bases). Trimming removed 4 bases from V and 4 bases from J, with 14 bases in between. Germline CDR1 reads MNHNS; CDR2 reads SASEGT. The length of the CDR3 is 15 residues. CDR3 DNA, as far as it was read: TGTGCCAGCAGTGTATCCCGGGGGTATTACAATGAG. Translating gives CASSVSRGYYNE. The full CDR3 is CASSVSRGYYNEQFF.

As regards this clone: The read falls 3 residues short of the CDR3 end, and the missing part is taken from the germline J gene. V and J are TRBV7-3 and TRBJ2-2, with 11 bases that match TRBD1. CDR3 length: 15 residues. Trimming took 5 bases from V and 7 from J; bases not matched to a gene: 6. Per germline, CDR1 SGHTA and CDR2 FQGTGA. The CDR3 region is CASSPGQGAVGELFF. The part of the CDR3 DNA that was read is TGTGCCAGCAGCCCTGGACAGGGGGCCGTCGGGGAG.

This clone was counted many times. The read finishes 3 residues shy of the CDR3 end, and the germline J gene is used to complete it. The chain links TRBV20-1 to TRBJ2-1, with D perhaps being TRBD1 or TRBD2 (7 bases each). Germline assignment: CDR1 DFQATT and CDR2 SNEGSKA (reference sequence). CDR3 size: 15 residues. V lost 0 bases to trimming and J lost 6 bases, with 15 bases between them. The CDR3 is CSARDPTGRGNEQFF. CDR3 bases read: TGCAGTGCTAGAGATCCGACAGGGAGGGGCAATGAG.

This clone was recorded many times. The DNA ends 3 residues before the CDR3 does, and the rest of the CDR3 is filled in from the germline J gene. The chain carries TRBV19 and TRBJ2-5; the D gene is possibly TRBD1 (5 bases). Trimming shortened V by 5 bases and J by 0 bases, and 7 bases separated the two germline ends. Germline CDR1 reads LNHDA; CDR2 reads SQIVND (reference sequence). There are 13 residues in the CDR3. CDR3 region: CASSPGYQETQYF. The part of the CDR3 DNA that was read is TGTGCCAGTAGTCCAGGGTACCAAGAGACC.

CDR3 in amino acids: CASSPGQGASYNEQFF. CDR3 DNA, as far as it was read: TGCGCCAGCAGCCCAGGACAGGGGGCTTCCTACAATGAG. The rearrangement uses TRBV5-1 and TRBJ2-1, with 11 bases identical to TRBD1. Sequencing ends 3 residues short of the CDR3 end; the germline J gene provides the rest. The CDR3 has 16 residues. Per germline, CDR1 SGHRS and CDR2 YFSETQ. V shed 4 bases and J 1 base; nucleotides not matched to a gene: 4.

With regard to this clone: The CDR3 is cut off 3 residues early in the read; its end comes from the germline J gene. The V call is TRBV19, the J call TRBJ2-2, with 8 nucleotides matching TRBD2. With V trimmed by 7 bases and J by 7 bases, 8 bases remained unmatched. This CDR3 comprises 14 residues. CDR1 is LNHDA and CDR2 is SQIVND in the germline V gene (reference sequence). This chain's CDR3 is CASKTSDVNGELFF. The CDR3 bases that were read are TGTGCCAGTAAGACTAGCGATGTTAACGGGGAG.